This TCR beta chain came from a study of monozygotic twins with inflammatory bowel disease (dated by TCRdb to between 2018 and 2020). Some background on the complete study: The full study comprised 30 or so monozygotic twin pairs: nine German pairs (four IBD-concordant, five IBD-discordant) and 19 IBD-discordant Danish pairs. The search for disease-associated traits relied mainly on comparing IBD patients with their genetically identical healthy co-twins within discordant pairs. Each individual had, on average, about 151 000 unique TCRalpha sequences and 181 000 unique TCRbeta sequences available for analysis.

Via the germline V gene, CDR1 is SGHVS and CDR2 FQNEAQ. Taken from cysteine to phenylalanine, the CDR3 has 16 residues. The protein alone is recorded here. With regard to this clonotype: This receptor's antigen is unknown.

An approximately 2.5 ml peripheral blood sample was drawn into PAXgene tubes per donor and stored at -80°C. Total RNA was isolated from whole blood with the PAXgene blood miRNA kit on an automated QIAcube, without T cell sorting. Deep TCRalpha and TCRbeta repertoire profiling with unique molecular barcoding was performed on peripheral blood of monozygotic twin pairs concordant or discordant for inflammatory bowel disease. For every twin pair, smoking habits were documented, and each individual was categorised as a current, former or never smoker. Library generation was performed with 5' RACE. Each TCR library was prepared from around 3.5 ug of total RNA. For each sample, cDNA synthesis with SMARTScribe reverse transcriptase was split into eight separate reactions. During cDNA synthesis, template switching introduced unique molecular identifiers that contained a 6-nucleotide sample barcode. TCRalpha and TCRbeta cDNA was amplified by two nested PCRs of approximately 17 and 9 cycles, with bead purification after each PCR. Before amplification, the cDNA was both treated with uracil DNA-glycosylase and purified with the QIAquick PCR purification kit. The second PCR added Illumina TruSeq-compatible adapters along with sample-specific barcodes. TapeStation and Qubit were used to check library quality and concentration, and 5 ng of each library was pooled. Sequencing of the pooled libraries was done on an Illumina HiSeq2500 single-index Rapid Run using custom sequencing primers and 2 x 100 bp reads. The original methods were these. UMI-based consensus assembly with MiGEC version 1.2.6 was used to correct PCR and sequencing errors. MiXCR version 2.1.1 handled V(D)J alignment, clonotype assembly and CDR3 extraction. Normalisation of gene usage, clonotype sharing and MAIT/NKT TCR abundance was achieved by analysing the top 1000, 10 000 and 20 000 clonotypes per sample. After downsampling to 27 000 UMIs, diversity was calculated as the inverse Simpson index using the vegan R package. Paired Mann-Whitney U tests were applied to discordant twin pairs, with Benjamini-Hochberg correction for multiple testing. TCRdb reprocessed the sequencing reads and holds a single record per CDR3 protein sequence, with no DNA. These V and J calls rely on TCRdb rather than the paper's analysis. This sample's records show more than 350,000 distinct CDR3 sequences. The ten top clones hold 2% to 3% of the sample.

Study-wide conclusions, independent of this receptor: IBD patients had lower TCRbeta repertoire diversity, measured by the inverse Simpson index, than their healthy co-twins. Because patients received different immunosuppressive treatments, the repertoires may have picked up extra background noise and variability between individuals. Different T cell subtypes could not be distinguished in the analysis. No difference in repertoire similarity was observed between concordant and discordant twins, possibly owing to limited statistical power. Fewer clonotypes were shared with other individuals by IBD patients than by healthy twins, most markedly in patients showing signs of disease activity. No single strong signal or clonotype linked to IBD turned up in the results, so the idea that one exists was not supported.

The sample taken for sequencing was blood. This chain is built from TRBV7-8 and TRBJ1-1. This clonotype was obtained from a human donor with ulcerative colitis or Crohn's disease, or a healthy co-twin of an affected twin (not recorded which). CDR3 sequence: CASSLLSDPTNTEAFF.